Sequencing of this T cell receptor (beta chain) was carried out in a study of vaccination and CD4 T cells after COVID-19. Across the study: Six male and four female convalescents took part, two of them Hispanic. The cells were exposed to overlapping spike peptides originating from SARS-CoV-2, HCoV-NL63, HCoV-OC43 and HCoV-229E for stimulation.

Indicated treatment: roughly 10-day PBMC culture with coronavirus spike peptide pools or control peptides (ViraFEST assay). The Oncomine TCR Beta short-read assay generated sequence data from the DNA of cultured CD4+ T cells. TCRdb re-called the PCR reads through MiXCR, storing one row per CDR3 protein. This table has around 12,000 distinct CDR3 sequences, 25% to 35% appearing once. On this clonotype itself: Antigen specificity is unknown.

Germline V gives CDR1 SGHDN, CDR2 FVKESK. The V and J ends lost 3 bases and 2 bases respectively, with 20 bases between them. CDR3 length: 19 amino acids. The chain carries TRBV14 and TRBJ2-6; tentatively, D is TRBD1 (6 bases). The receptor's source is a human donor who received a COVID-19 vaccine. Sequencing used CD4+ T cells from blood, cultured in vitro, obtained before SARS-CoV-2 vaccination. The CDR3 DNA reads as TGTGCCAGCAGCCACCGAACTTTCCTACAGGGTACTGGGGCCAACGTCCTGACTTTC. It encodes CASSHRTFLQGTGANVLTF.